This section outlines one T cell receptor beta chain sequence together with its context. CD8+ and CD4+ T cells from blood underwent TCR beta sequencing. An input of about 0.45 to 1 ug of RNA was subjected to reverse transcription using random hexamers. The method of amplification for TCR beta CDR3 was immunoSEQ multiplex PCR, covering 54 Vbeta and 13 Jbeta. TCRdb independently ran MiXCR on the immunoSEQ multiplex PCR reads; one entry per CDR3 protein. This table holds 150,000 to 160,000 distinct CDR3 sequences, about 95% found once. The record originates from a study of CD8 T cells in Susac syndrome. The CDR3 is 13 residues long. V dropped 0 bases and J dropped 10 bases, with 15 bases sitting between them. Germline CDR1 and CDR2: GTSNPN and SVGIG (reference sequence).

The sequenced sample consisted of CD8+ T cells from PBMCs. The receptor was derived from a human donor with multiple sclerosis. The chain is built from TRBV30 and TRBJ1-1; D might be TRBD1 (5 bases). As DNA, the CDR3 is TGTGCCTGGAGTGTAGATGTCAGGGTTGGAGCTTTCTTT. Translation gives CAWSVDVRVGAFF.